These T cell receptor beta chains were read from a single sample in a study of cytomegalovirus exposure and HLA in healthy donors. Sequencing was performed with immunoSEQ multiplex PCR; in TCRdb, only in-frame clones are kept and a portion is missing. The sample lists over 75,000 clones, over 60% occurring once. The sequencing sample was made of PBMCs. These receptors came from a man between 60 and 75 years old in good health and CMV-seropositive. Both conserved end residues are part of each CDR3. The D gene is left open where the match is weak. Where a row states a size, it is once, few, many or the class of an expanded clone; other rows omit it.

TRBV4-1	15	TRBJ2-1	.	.	TGCGCCAGCAGCCAAGGGCGCAGGTCTAATAATGAGCAGTTCTTC	CASSQGRRSNNEQFF
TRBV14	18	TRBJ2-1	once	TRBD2	TGTGCCAGCAGGGGGACTAGCGGGGGGGCTATAATTAACTATGAGCAGTTCTTC	CASRGTSGGAIINYEQFF
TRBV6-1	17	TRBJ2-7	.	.	TGTGCCAGCAGTGAAGCGACTCGACAGGGAGGCATCTACGAGCAGTACTTC	CASSEATRQGGIYEQYF
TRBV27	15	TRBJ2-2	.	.	TGTGCCAGCAGTCCCGGACTGCTTGGCACCGGGGAGCTGTTTTTT	CASSPGLLGTGELFF
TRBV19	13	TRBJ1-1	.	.	TGTGCCAGTAAATGGTCAGTGAACACTGAAGCTTTCTTT	CASKWSVNTEAFF
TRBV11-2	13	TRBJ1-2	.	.	TGTGCCAGCAGCTTACGGGTTTACTATGGCTACACCTTC	CASSLRVYYGYTF
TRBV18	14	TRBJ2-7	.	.	TGTGCCAGCTCACCAATCGGGGGCTCCTACGAGCAGTACTTC	CASSPIGGSYEQYF
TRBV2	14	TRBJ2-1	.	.	TGTGCCAGCAGTGATGCGACTACAGCAAATGAGCAGTTCTTC	CASSDATTANEQFF
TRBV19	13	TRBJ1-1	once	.	TGTGCCAGCCGGAGAAGGGACACGCTTGAAGCTTTCTTT	CASRRRDTLEAFF
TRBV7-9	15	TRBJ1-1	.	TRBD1	TGTGCCAGCAGTGTACCGGGACAGGGGATCCCTGAAGCTTTCTTT	CASSVPGQGIPEAFF
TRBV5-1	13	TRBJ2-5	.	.	TGCGCCAGCAGCTTGGCAGGGTGGGAGACCCAGTACTTC	CASSLAGWETQYF
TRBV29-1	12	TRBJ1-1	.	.	TGCAGCGTTTCAAGGGACAAGACTGAAGCTTTCTTT	CSVSRDKTEAFF
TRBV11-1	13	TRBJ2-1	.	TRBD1	TGTGCCAGCAGCTACCGACAGGGGAATGAGCAGTTCTTC	CASSYRQGNEQFF
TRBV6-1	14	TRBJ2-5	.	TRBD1	TGTGCCAGCAGAGACAGGGGGACAGGGGAGACCCAGTACTTC	CASRDRGTGETQYF
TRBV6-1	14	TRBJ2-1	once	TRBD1	TGTGCCAGCCTGACAGGGATCCCTTATACTGAGCAGTTCTTC	CASLTGIPYTEQFF
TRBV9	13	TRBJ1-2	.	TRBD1	TGTGCCAGCAGCGATGAACAGGGGTATGGCTACACCTTC	CASSDEQGYGYTF
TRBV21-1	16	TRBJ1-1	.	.	TGTGCCAGCAGGTCCGGGACGGGGGACTTAAACACTGAAGCTTTCTTT	CASRSGTGDLNTEAFF
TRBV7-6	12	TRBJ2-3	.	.	TGTGCCAGCAGCTCCCCAGGGAATACGCAGTATTTT	CASSSPGNTQYF
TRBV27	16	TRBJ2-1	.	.	TGTGCCAGCAGTTTATGGGCAGCTTCTCATTACAATGAGCAGTTCTTC	CASSLWAASHYNEQFF
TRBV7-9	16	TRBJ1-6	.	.	TGTTCCAGCAGCGAAACAGGGTCGGCCTATAATTCACCCCTCCACTTT	CSSSETGSAYNSPLHF
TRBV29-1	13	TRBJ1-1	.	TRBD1	TGCAGCGTTGAACGGGGGACAGGGCGTGAAGCTTTCTTT	CSVERGTGREAFF
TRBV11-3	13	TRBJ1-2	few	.	TGTGCCAGCAGCCTCCCCGGGGGTTATGGCTACACCTTC	CASSLPGGYGYTF
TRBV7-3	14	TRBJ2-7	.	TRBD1	TGTGCCAGCAGCATCGGACAGGGGGCTTACGAGCAGTACTTC	CASSIGQGAYEQYF
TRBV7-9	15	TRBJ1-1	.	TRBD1	TGTGCCAGCAGCCTAGGACAGGGGATAGACACTGAAGCTTTCTTT	CASSLGQGIDTEAFF
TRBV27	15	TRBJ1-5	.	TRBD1	TGTGCCAGCAGTTCGGACAGGCGGTCTTTTCAGCCCCAGCATTTT	CASSSDRRSFQPQHF
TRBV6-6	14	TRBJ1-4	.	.	TGTGCCAGCAGTAAACAGGGTGGGGATGAAAAACTGTTTTTT	CASSKQGGDEKLFF
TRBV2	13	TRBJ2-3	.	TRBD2	TGTGCCAGCACCCTCTCTGGGGGGGTAGCCAGGTATTTT	CASTLSGGVARYF
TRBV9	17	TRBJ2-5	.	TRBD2	TGTGCCAGCAGCGTAGGTCTAGCGGGGGGGGCGGGAGAGACCCAGTACTTC	CASSVGLAGGAGETQYF
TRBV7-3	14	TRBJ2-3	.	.	TGTGCCAGCAGCTTAACTAGTCCCACAGATACGCAGTATTTT	CASSLTSPTDTQYF
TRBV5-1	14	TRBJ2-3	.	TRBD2	TGCGCCAGCAAGCGGGGCGGGACCACAGATACGCAGTATTTT	CASKRGGTTDTQYF
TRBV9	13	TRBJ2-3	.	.	TGTGCCAGCAGCGTGGCTAGCACAGATACGCAGTATTTT	CASSVASTDTQYF
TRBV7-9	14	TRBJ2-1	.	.	TGTGCCAGCAGCAAAGGGGGGGGCTGGGGTGAGCAGTTCTTC	CASSKGGGWGEQFF
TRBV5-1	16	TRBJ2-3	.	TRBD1	TGCGCCAGCAGAACCCCCCACAGGGGAGCCACAGATACGCAGTATTTT	CASRTPHRGATDTQYF
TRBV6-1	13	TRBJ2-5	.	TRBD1	TGTGCCAGCAGCTCAGGGGGCGCGGAGACCCAGTACTTC	CASSSGGAETQYF
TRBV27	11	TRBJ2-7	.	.	TGTGCCAGCACTGGGGGCTACGAGCAGTACTTC	CASTGGYEQYF
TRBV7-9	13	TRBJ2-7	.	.	TGTTCCAGCAGCTTAGCAGGAGACTACGAGCAGTACTTC	CSSSLAGDYEQYF
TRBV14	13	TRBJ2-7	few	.	TGTGCCAGCAGCCACCGGGTCTCCTACGAGCAGTACTTC	CASSHRVSYEQYF
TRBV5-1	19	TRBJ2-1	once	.	TGCGCCAGCAGCCCCGGACAACTAGACAGGGGACTATTCTACAATGAGCAGTTCTTC	CASSPGQLDRGLFYNEQFF
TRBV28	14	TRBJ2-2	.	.	TGTGCCAGCAGTCGGAGAGGGGGGGCCGGGGAGCTGTTTTTT	CASSRRGGAGELFF
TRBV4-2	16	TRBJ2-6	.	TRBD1	TGTGCCAGCAGTCGAACAGGGGACACTGGGGCCAACGTCCTGACTTTC	CASSRTGDTGANVLTF
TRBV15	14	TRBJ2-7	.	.	TGTGCCACCAGCAGGGGACTGGAGACAGCCGAGCAGTACTTC	CATSRGLETAEQYF
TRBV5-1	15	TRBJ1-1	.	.	TGCGCCAGCAGCTTGGTCGGGAATGGTGCCACTGAAGCTTTCTTT	CASSLVGNGATEAFF
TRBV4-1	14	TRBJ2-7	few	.	TGCGCCAGCAGCCAAGTTCAGCAGGACTACGAGCAGTACTTC	CASSQVQQDYEQYF
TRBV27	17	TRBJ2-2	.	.	TGTGCCAGCACCTTGCAGGGGGGCAGGCCAACCACCGGGGAGCTGTTTTTT	CASTLQGGRPTTGELFF
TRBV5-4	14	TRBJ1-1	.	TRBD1	TGTGCCAGCAGCAGTGGACAGGGGCGGACTGAAGCTTTCTTT	CASSSGQGRTEAFF
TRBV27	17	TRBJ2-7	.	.	TGTGCCAGCAGTTTCCTCAGTGGGCCCCGGGGAGCCTACGAGCAGTACTTC	CASSFLSGPRGAYEQYF
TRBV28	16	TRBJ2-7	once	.	TGTGCCAGCAGTTTCGCCCCGGTTGGTTTAGAATCCGAGCAGTACTTC	CASSFAPVGLESEQYF
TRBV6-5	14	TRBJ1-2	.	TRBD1	TGTGCCAGCAGTGAGGACAGGGGCGTATCTGGCTACACCTTC	CASSEDRGVSGYTF
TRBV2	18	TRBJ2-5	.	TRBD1	TGTGCCAGCCTTTCACTCTCGGGACAGGGTTCGGGCCAAGAGACCCAGTACTTC	CASLSLSGQGSGQETQYF
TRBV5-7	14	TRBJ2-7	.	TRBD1	TGTGCCAGCAGCTTGAGGGACAGGGGACGCGAGCAGTACTTC	CASSLRDRGREQYF
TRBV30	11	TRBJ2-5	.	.	TGTGCCTGGAGTTCACAAGAGACCCAGTACTTC	CAWSSQETQYF
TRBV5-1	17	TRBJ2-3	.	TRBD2	TGCGCCAGTACCCGGGGACTAGCGGGGCGCGGCACAGATACGCAGTATTTT	CASTRGLAGRGTDTQYF